This entry is about one TCR beta chain. Its antigen remains unknown. After constant-region reverse-primer amplification, full-length variable regions underwent semi-nested PCR with Nested Universal Primer A. MiXCR, run by TCRdb on the 5' RACE reads, gives a single entry per CDR3 protein. The sample yields around 34,000 distinct CDR3 sequences, roughly 30% seen once. The sorted Tregs were CD4+CD25+CD127-/low cells. V lost 1 base and J lost 5, with 11 bases in between. Per germline, CDR1 LGHDT and CDR2 YNNKEL (reference sequence). This CDR3 comprises 15 residues. General study points: Greatest tumor Treg TCR overlap was with tumor naive CD4+ cells. The TCR gene usage of tumor memory CD4+ T cells clustered together with blood and lymph node memory CD4+ cells and with lymph node naive CD4+ cells.

The chain employs TRBV3-1 and TRBJ1-4; D gene unclear. Input material: tumor-infiltrating Tregs sorted from the breast tumor. This TCR was recovered from a female donor with breast cancer. The CDR3 loop is CASSQAGGGNEKLFF. For the CDR3, the DNA is TGTGCCAGCAGCCAAGCCGGCGGTGGGAATGAAAAACTGTTTTTT. The full variable domain, completed using reference TRBV3-1 and TRBJ1-4, is DTAVSQTPKYLVTQMGNDKSIKCEQNLGHDTMYWYKQDSKKFLKIMFSYNNKELIINETVPNRFSPKSPDKAHLNLHINSLELGDSAVYFCASSQAGGGNEKLFFGSGTQLSVL.